These 13 T cell receptor beta chains were sequenced from one sample in a study of cytotoxic CD8 clonotypes in ibrutinib-treated CLL. The repertoire was sequenced with immunoSEQ multiplex PCR; TCRdb's copy has only in-frame clones and lacks some. Of 150,000 to 250,000 clones in the sample, around three quarters were seen once. This specimen was PBMCs, taken after 24 months of ibrutinib treatment. All receptors come from a human donor with chronic lymphocytic leukemia.

The table lists this clone with a few counts. The V call is TRBV9, the J call TRBJ1-2, with 8 bases lining up with TRBD1. The CDR3 is 14 residues long. Germline lookup yields CDR1 SGDLS and CDR2 YYNGEE. V shed 4 bases and J 8 bases; nucleotides not matched to a gene: 10. CDR3 sequence reads: CASSSTGQGRGYTF. The CDR3 bases are TGTGCCAGCAGCTCAACTGGACAGGGAAGAGGCTACACCTTC.

V is TRBV7-6 and J is TRBJ2-2; D is uncertain. V shed 1 base and J shed 6 bases, with 6 bases lying between them. Germline CDR1 is SGHVS and CDR2 is FNYEAQ. The CDR3 length is 13 residues. CDR3 in amino acids: CASSLGDAGELFF. The CDR3 region has the DNA TGTGCCAGCAGCTTAGGAGACGCCGGGGAGCTGTTTTTT.

The rearrangement links TRBV7-8 to TRBJ1-1; D is ambiguous. The germline V gene has CDR1 SGHVS and CDR2 FQNEAQ. The V gene lost 5 bases and the J gene lost 1 base, with 8 bases spanning the gap. CDR3 length: 13 residues. CDR3 coding DNA: TGTGCCAGCAGCCCTTTTAGGAACACTGAAGCTTTCTTT. Translated: CASSPFRNTEAFF.

J is TRBJ2-2 and V is TRBV7-9, with TRBD2 matching 8 bases. Germline V gene data show CDR1 as SEHNR and CDR2 as FQNEAQ (reference sequence). The CDR3 extends over 16 amino acids. Trimming at V came to 6 bases and at J to 4 bases, leaving 10 bases not matched to a gene. The CDR3 DNA reads TGTGCCAGCAGTCGTATAGCGGGGTCGCGCACCGGGGAGCTGTTTTTT. This codes for CASSRIAGSRTGELFF. The complete variable domain, with remaining parts taken from reference TRBV7-9 and TRBJ2-2, reads DTGVSQNPRHKITKRGQNVTFRCDPISEHNRLYWYRQTLGQGPEFLTYFQNEAQLEKSRLLSDRFSAERPKGSFSTLEIQRTEQGDSAMYLCASSRIAGSRTGELFFGEGSRLTVL.

V is TRBV6-5 and J is TRBJ1-1; D may be TRBD1 (5 bases). The length of the CDR3 is 11 residues. V lost 5 bases and J lost 8, with 9 bases in between. CDR1 and CDR2 from the germline V gene are MNHEY and SVGAGI. The CDR3 DNA sequence: TGTGCCAGCAGTAAGGGGCAGGAAGCTTTCTTT. Its translation is CASSKGQEAFF.

This clone was seen a handful of times. The chain recombines TRBV18 with TRBJ2-1; D could derive from TRBD1 or TRBD2 (5 bases each). The CDR3 runs 16 residues. V shed 6 bases and J shed 0 bases, with 15 bases lying between them. The germline gives CDR1 KGHSH, CDR2 LQKENI. CDR3 in amino acids: CASSSRDDSSYNEQFF. The DNA of the CDR3 is TGTGCCAGCTCGTCCAGGGACGATAGCTCCTACAATGAGCAGTTCTTC. Full variable domain (missing parts from reference TRBV18 and TRBJ2-1): NAGVMQNPRHLVRRRGQEARLRCSPMKGHSHVYWYRQLPEEGLKFMVYLQKENIIDESGMPKERFSAEFPKEGPSILRIQQVVRGDSAAYFCASSSRDDSSYNEQFFGPGTRLTVL.

The chain has TRBV19 and TRBJ2-7; D tentatively fits TRBD1 or TRBD2 (5 bases each). CDR1 and CDR2 from the germline V gene are LNHDA and SQIVND (reference sequence). The CDR3 length is 12 residues. V was trimmed by 5 bases and J by 2 bases, leaving 7 bases between them. CDR3 DNA: TGTGCCAGTAGTGGGGGTCCCTACGAGCAGTACTTC. Protein product: CASSGGPYEQYF.

The J gene is TRBJ2-7, the V gene TRBV11-3; D might be TRBD1 (5 bases). The germline V gene encodes CDR1 SGHNT and CDR2 YENEEA. The V and J ends lost 1 base and 7 bases respectively, with 8 bases between them. The CDR3 sequence is 12 residues long. The CDR3 spells CASSLARAEQYF. CDR3 nucleotide sequence: TGTGCCAGCAGCTTAGCCAGGGCGGAGCAGTACTTC.

V is TRBV18 and J is TRBJ1-2; TRBD1 is a possible D gene (5 bases). The CDR3 contains 14 residues. The V gene lost 3 bases and the J gene lost 4 bases, with 12 bases spanning the gap. Germline V gene data show CDR1 as KGHSH and CDR2 as LQKENI. CDR3 protein: CASSPGDGSYGYTF. CDR3 DNA: TGTGCCAGCTCACCCGGGGACGGGTCCTATGGCTACACCTTC.

As DNA, the CDR3 is TGCAGCGTTGTAACGGGAGGACAAGAGACCCAGTACTTC. It translates to CSVVTGGQETQYF. The chain has TRBV29-1 and TRBJ2-5; 7 bases line up with TRBD2. J gave up 2 bases and V 4 bases, and 4 bases lay outside the gene matches. CDR1 and CDR2 (germline): SQVTM, ANQGSEA. The CDR3 is 13 amino acids. The full variable domain, rest sourced from reference TRBV29-1 and TRBJ2-5, is SAVISQKPSRDICQRGTSLTIQCQVDSQVTMMFWYRQQPGQSLTLIATANQGSEATYESGFVIDKFPISRPNLTFSTLTVSNMSPEDSSIYLCSVVTGGQETQYFGPGTRLLVL.

This clone was recorded a few times. This sequence joins TRBV15 and TRBJ2-7; D is possibly TRBD2 (6 bases). V was cut by 5 bases and J by 1 base, with 21 bases left in between. Germline CDR1 is LNHNV and CDR2 is YYDKDF (reference sequence). The length of the CDR3 is 17 residues. CDR3 sequence: CATSGFSTGLSSYEQYF. The CDR3 DNA follows: TGTGCCACCAGCGGTTTTAGCACGGGACTCTCGTCCTACGAGCAGTACTTC.

The chain carries TRBV2 and TRBJ1-2, with 7 bases lining up with TRBD1. Trimming removed 9 bases from V and 4 bases from J; junction bases left unmatched: 8. Germline V CDR1 and CDR2: SNHLY, FYNNEI. The CDR3 runs to 13 residues. In DNA form, the CDR3 reads TGTGCCAGTGGCACAGGGGTGGTCTATGGCTACACCTTC. It encodes CASGTGVVYGYTF. Variable domain in full (rest from reference TRBV2 and TRBJ1-2): EPEVTQTPSHQVTQMGQEVILRCVPISNHLYFYWYRQILGQKVEFLVSFYNNEISEKSEIFDDQFSVERPDGSNFTLKIRSTKLEDSAMYFCASGTGVVYGYTFGSGTRLTVV.

The V and J genes are TRBV28 and TRBJ1-1; 11 nucleotides align to TRBD1. This CDR3 region has 16 residues. In germline, CDR1 is MDHEN, CDR2 SYDVKM. J gave up 1 base and V 4 bases, and 5 bases lay outside the gene matches. DNA of the CDR3: TGTGCCAGCAGTTCCCACGGGACAGGGGGGAACACTGAAGCTTTCTTT. Its translation: CASSSHGTGGNTEAFF.